The T cell receptor (beta chain) described here comes from a study of T cells after somatic rescue of genetic block. Only in-frame clones appear in the TCRdb table, and some are missing; sequencing was by immunoSEQ multiplex PCR. The table lists about 63,000 clones, about 91% of them singletons. V lost 4 bases, J lost 6 bases, and 9 bases stayed unmatched. The V gene's germline CDR1 is SGHRS and CDR2 YFSETQ. The CDR3 sequence is 15 residues long. The origin of this receptor is a man between 35 and 55 years old. The sequenced material came from peripheral blood mononuclear cells (PBMCs). The chain joins TRBV5-1 to TRBJ2-1; 8 bases map to TRBD2. CDR3 bases: TGCGCCAGCAGCCCTGGGACTAGGTCGGTCAATGAGCAGTTCTTC. Translation: CASSPGTRSVNEQFF.